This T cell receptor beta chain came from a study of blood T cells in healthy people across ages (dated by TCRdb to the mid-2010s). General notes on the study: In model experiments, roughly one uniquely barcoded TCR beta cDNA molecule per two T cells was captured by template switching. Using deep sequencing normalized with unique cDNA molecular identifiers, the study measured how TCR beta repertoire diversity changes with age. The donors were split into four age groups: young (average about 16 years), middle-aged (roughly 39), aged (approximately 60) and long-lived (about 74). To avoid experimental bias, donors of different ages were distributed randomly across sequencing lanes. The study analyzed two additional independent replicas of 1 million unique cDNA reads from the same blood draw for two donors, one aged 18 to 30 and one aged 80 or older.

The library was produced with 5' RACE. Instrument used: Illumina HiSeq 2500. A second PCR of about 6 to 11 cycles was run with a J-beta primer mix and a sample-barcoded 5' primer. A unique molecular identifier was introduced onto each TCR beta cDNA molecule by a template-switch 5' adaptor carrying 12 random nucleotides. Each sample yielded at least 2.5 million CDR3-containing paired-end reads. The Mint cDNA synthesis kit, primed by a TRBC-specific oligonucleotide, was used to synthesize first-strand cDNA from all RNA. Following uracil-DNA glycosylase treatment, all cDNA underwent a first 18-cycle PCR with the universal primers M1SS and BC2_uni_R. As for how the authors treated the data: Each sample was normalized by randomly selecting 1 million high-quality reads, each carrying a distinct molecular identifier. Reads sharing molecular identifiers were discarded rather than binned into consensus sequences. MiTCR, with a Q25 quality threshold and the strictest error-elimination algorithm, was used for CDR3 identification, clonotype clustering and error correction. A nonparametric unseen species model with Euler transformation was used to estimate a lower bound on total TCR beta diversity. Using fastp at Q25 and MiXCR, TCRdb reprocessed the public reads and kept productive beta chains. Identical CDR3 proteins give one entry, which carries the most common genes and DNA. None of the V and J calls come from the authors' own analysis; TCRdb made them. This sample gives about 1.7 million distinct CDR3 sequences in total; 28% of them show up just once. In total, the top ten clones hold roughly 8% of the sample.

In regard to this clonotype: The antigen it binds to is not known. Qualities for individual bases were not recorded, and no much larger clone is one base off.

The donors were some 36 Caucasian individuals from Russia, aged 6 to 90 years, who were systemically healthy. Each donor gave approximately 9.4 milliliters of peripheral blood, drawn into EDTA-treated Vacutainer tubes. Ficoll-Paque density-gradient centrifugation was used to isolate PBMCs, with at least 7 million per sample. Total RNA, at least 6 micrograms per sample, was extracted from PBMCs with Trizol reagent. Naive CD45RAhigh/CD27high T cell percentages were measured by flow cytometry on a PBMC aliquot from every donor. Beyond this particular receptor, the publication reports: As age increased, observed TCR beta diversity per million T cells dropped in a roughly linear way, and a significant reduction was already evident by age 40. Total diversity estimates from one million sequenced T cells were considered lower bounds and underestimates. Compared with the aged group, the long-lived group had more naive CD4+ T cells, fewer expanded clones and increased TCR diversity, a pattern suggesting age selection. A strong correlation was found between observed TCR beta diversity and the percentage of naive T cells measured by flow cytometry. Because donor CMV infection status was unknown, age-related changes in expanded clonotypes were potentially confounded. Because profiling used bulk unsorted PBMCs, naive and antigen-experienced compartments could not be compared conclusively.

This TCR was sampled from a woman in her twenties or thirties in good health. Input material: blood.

The CDR3 amino acid sequence is: CASSQAPLALLGQYF. The DNA sequence is as follows: TGCGCCAGCAGCCAAGCTCCCCTTGCCCTTTTGGGGCAGTACTTC. The chain links TRBV4-1 with TRBJ2-5, with the D gene uncertain. A distance of 20 bases separates the germline ends of V and J, which lose 1 base and 11 bases respectively. CDR1 MGHRA and CDR2 YSYEKL were looked up in the germline V gene. Its CDR3 holds 15 amino acids, cysteine through phenylalanine. Only CDR3 DNA is held: 45 bases, read in frame from base 1.